This is a list of T cell receptor beta chains from one sample in a study of T cell repertoires in cytomegalovirus infection. TCRdb ran MiXCR on the reads and lists one entry per CDR3 protein. This sample yields some 120,000 distinct CDR3 sequences, of which more than 30% are seen a single time; around three fifths belongs to the top ten. Their antigens are not known. The sequences come from CD8+ T cells from cultured PBMCs, collected from culture after CMV antigen stimulation. These receptors were collected from a human donor in good health (CMV status not recorded). Some clones in this sample may be carry-over from other donors' samples. Each CDR3 is given with its conserved first and last residue. The D gene is left open where the match is weak. Rows may omit the clone size; those that give it use once, few, many or a size class.

D gene | J gene | clone size | V gene | CDR3 protein | CDR3 DNA
NA | TRBJ2-6 | few | TRBV11-2 | CASSSQFQDSGANVLTF | TGTGCCAGCAGCTCGCAATTTCAGGACTCTGGGGCCAACGTCCTGACTTTC
NA | TRBJ2-3 | NA | TRBV12-3/TRBV12-4 | CASSLRWQGGDTQYF | TGTGCCAGCAGTTTAAGGTGGCAGGGTGGAGATACGCAGTATTTT
TRBD2 | TRBJ2-1 | few | TRBV15 | CATSPSAGGLYNEQFF | TGTGCCACCAGCCCCAGCGCGGGGGGTTTGTACAATGAGCAGTTCTTC
NA | TRBJ1-1 | NA | TRBV29-1 | CSVDIRTEAFF | TGCAGCGTTGATATCCGGACTGAAGCTTTCTTT
NA | TRBJ2-1 | NA | TRBV7-8 | CASSLVTVTLDNEQFF | TGTGCCAGCAGCTTAGTAACAGTGACCCTGGACAATGAGCAGTTCTTC
NA | TRBJ1-5 | NA | TRBV6-2/TRBV6-3 | CASSSRQSSNQPQHF | TGTGCCAGCAGCTCCAGACAGTCTAGCAATCAGCCCCAGCATTTT
NA | TRBJ2-1 | once | TRBV5-4 | CASSRAIQGPLGNEQFF | TGTGCCAGCAGCCGTGCTATACAAGGACCTCTCGGCAATGAGCAGTTCTTC
NA | TRBJ2-5 | NA | TRBV11-2 | CASSQTVYQETQYF | TGTGCCAGCAGCCAAACGGTGTACCAAGAGACCCAGTACTTC
TRBD1 | TRBJ2-3 | NA | TRBV19 | CASNIGQGASTDTQYF | TGTGCCAGTAATATTGGACAGGGGGCTAGCACAGATACGCAGTATTTT
NA | TRBJ2-5 | few | TRBV4-1 | CASSMAVGSQETQYF | TGCGCCAGCAGCATGGCGGTTGGGTCACAAGAGACCCAGTACTTC
NA | TRBJ2-1 | NA | TRBV5-5 | CASSLGGHDGTNEQFF | TGTGCCAGCAGCTTGGGGGGGCATGATGGAACGAATGAGCAGTTCTTC
TRBD1 | TRBJ2-7 | once | TRBV7-6 | CASSPTSGRGSYEQYF | TGTGCCAGCAGCCCCACTTCGGGCAGGGGGTCCTACGAGCAGTACTTC
TRBD1 | TRBJ1-4 | NA | TRBV6-1 | CASVNDGQGDEKLFF | TGTGCCAGCGTAAACGACGGGCAGGGGGATGAAAAACTGTTTTTT
NA | TRBJ1-2 | NA | TRBV29-1 | CSVNPRELNYGYTF | TGCAGCGTCAACCCCCGGGAACTAAACTATGGCTACACCTTC
NA | TRBJ1-1 | NA | TRBV6-1 | CASSYLQSRDTEAFF | TGTGCCAGCAGTTATTTGCAGTCCAGGGACACTGAAGCTTTCTTT
TRBD1 | TRBJ2-3 | few | TRBV24-1 | CATSDSSGQASTDTQYF | TGTGCCACCAGTGATAGTTCGGGACAGGCCAGCACAGATACGCAGTATTTT
NA | TRBJ1-1 | NA | TRBV7-9 | CASNDGHMNTEAFF | TGTGCCAGCAACGACGGACACATGAACACTGAAGCTTTCTTT
TRBD1 | TRBJ2-2 | many | TRBV12-3/TRBV12-4 | CASEPTGGRNTGELFF | TGTGCCAGCGAACCCACAGGGGGGAGAAACACCGGGGAGCTGTTTTTT
TRBD1 | TRBJ2-2 | once | TRBV2 | CANRGGDTGELFF | TGTGCCAACAGGGGTGGCGACACCGGGGAGCTGTTTTTT
NA | TRBJ2-1 | few | TRBV4-1 | CASSQDVSYNEQFF | TGCGCCAGCAGCCAAGATGTATCATACAATGAGCAGTTCTTC
TRBD1 | TRBJ2-1 | NA | TRBV15 | CATSRPKTGDSYNEQFF | TGTGCCACCAGCAGACCAAAAACAGGGGACTCCTACAATGAGCAGTTCTTC
NA | TRBJ2-2 | few | TRBV13 | CASSPGAPGELFF | TGTGCCAGCAGCCCCGGGGCCCCCGGGGAGCTGTTTTTT
TRBD2 | TRBJ2-1 | NA | TRBV7-3 | CASSKSGGTMDEQLF | TGTGCCAGCAGCAAAAGCGGGGGGACGATGGATGAGCAGCTCTTC
NA | TRBJ2-3 | few | TRBV7-9 | CASSPQAYTDTQYF | TGTGCCAGCAGCCCTCAAGCCTACACAGATACGCAGTATTTT
TRBD2 | TRBJ2-3 | NA | TRBV10-3 | CAISESWASGDTQYF | TGTGCCATCAGTGAGTCGTGGGCTAGCGGAGATACGCAGTATTTT
NA | TRBJ1-5 | NA | TRBV11-2 | CASSLSGGQPQHF | TGTGCCAGCAGCTTATCGGGAGGGCAGCCCCAGCATTTT
TRBD1 | TRBJ1-5 | few | TRBV5-6 | CASSLTGGAVQPQHF | TGTGCCAGCAGCCTTACAGGGGGAGCGGTTCAGCCCCAGCATTTT
NA | TRBJ1-1 | NA | TRBV6-5 | CASSYSKYGSWNTEAFF | TGTGCCAGCAGTTACTCTAAATATGGCAGTTGGAACACTGAAGCTTTCTTT
NA | TRBJ2-7 | NA | TRBV24-1 | CATSDARAGGGVDEQYF | TGTGCCACCAGTGACGCAAGAGCCGGCGGAGGTGTAGACGAGCAGTACTTC
TRBD1 | TRBJ1-2 | NA | TRBV5-5 | CASSAAGTVPYGYTF | TGTGCCAGCAGCGCGGCCGGGACAGTCCCCTATGGCTACACCTTC
TRBD1 | TRBJ2-7 | NA | TRBV27 | CASALDRVYEQYF | TGTGCCAGCGCCCTTGACAGGGTGTACGAGCAGTACTTC
NA | TRBJ1-5 | many | TRBV7-2 | CASSRTGSIANQPQHF | TGTGCCAGCAGCCGAACAGGGAGTATAGCCAATCAGCCCCAGCATTTT
NA | TRBJ2-1 | NA | TRBV27 | CASSFRGAGEQFF | TGTGCCAGCAGTTTTCGGGGGGCTGGTGAGCAGTTCTTC
NA | TRBJ2-2 | NA | TRBV6-2/TRBV6-3 | CASTSGTYLTGELFF | TGTGCCAGCACTTCCGGGACATACCTAACCGGGGAGCTGTTTTTT
TRBD1 | TRBJ1-4 | NA | TRBV7-9 | CASSLGTGQLFF | TGTGCCAGCAGCTTAGGGACAGGACAACTGTTTTTT
TRBD2 | TRBJ2-7 | NA | TRBV2 | CASTAGLANYEQYF | TGTGCCAGCACCGCGGGACTAGCGAACTACGAGCAGTACTTC
NA | TRBJ1-4 | many | TRBV7-2 | CAVSKTASPEKLFF | TGTGCCGTGTCGAAGACAGCCTCTCCCGAAAAACTGTTTTTT
NA | TRBJ2-7 | many | TRBV12-3/TRBV12-4 | CASSFWVLSAEIKYEQYF | TGTGCCAGCAGTTTTTGGGTTTTGAGTGCGGAGATAAAGTACGAGCAGTACTTC
NA | TRBJ2-3 | once | TRBV12-3/TRBV12-4 | CASSPHVIPDTQYF | TGTGCCAGCAGTCCACATGTCATCCCAGATACGCAGTATTTT
TRBD2 | TRBJ2-1 | NA | TRBV2 | CASSELAGANYNEQFF | TGTGCCAGCAGTGAACTAGCGGGGGCCAATTACAATGAGCAGTTCTTC